This TCR beta chain comes out of a study of T cell responses to AZD1222 COVID-19 vaccine. Overall study findings and caveats: Repertoires were obtained solely post-peak T cell response.

V gave up 5 bases and J gave up 2 bases, with 10 bases separating them. Looked up from germline, CDR1 is SGHNT and CDR2 is YENEEA. The CDR3 loop spans 13 amino acids. The method was immunoSEQ multiplex PCR; TCRdb's version includes in-frame clones alone and lacks a portion of them. The sample comprises fewer than 120,000 clones, about 87% of which are singletons, and around 15% rests with the top ten. Regarding this clone: Its cognate antigen is unknown.

Sample: peripheral blood, taken 28 days after the second AZD1222 dose. The TCR sequence derives from an adult who received the AZD1222 COVID-19 vaccine. This chain joins TRBV11-3 and TRBJ2-7; possibly TRBD1 or TRBD2 for D (7 bases each). The CDR3 DNA reads as TGTGCCAGCAGCCCAGGGGGGGCCTACGAGCAGTACTTC. It encodes CASSPGGAYEQYF.